This T cell receptor (beta chain) was sequenced for a study of shared clonotypes between healthy human individuals. As for the study in general: The plates for each donor numbered three CD4 naive, three CD4 memory, two CD8 naive and one CD8 memory.

Cells designated naive CD8 were CD45RO-negative and were positively selected for CCR7, with terminally differentiated effector memory CD45RA+ cells excluded. Germline V gives CDR1 SGHAT, CDR2 FQNNGV. This CDR3 contains 12 residues. V was pared by 4 bases and J by 7 bases, with 11 bases between. Sequencing used immunoSEQ multiplex PCR; TCRdb keeps in-frame clones, though not all of them. The sample includes about 2.2 million clones, 80% to 95% seen only once; the top ten take more than 1.5%. Material: naive CD8+ T cells from PBMCs. This sequence was found in a man aged 18 to 35 in good health. Some clones in this sample may be carry-over from other donors' samples. The rearrangement joins TRBV11-2 to TRBJ2-7; D unclear. Written as DNA, the CDR3 is TGTGCCAGCAGCTGGCGGACCGTTGAGCAGTACTTC. This codes for CASSWRTVEQYF.